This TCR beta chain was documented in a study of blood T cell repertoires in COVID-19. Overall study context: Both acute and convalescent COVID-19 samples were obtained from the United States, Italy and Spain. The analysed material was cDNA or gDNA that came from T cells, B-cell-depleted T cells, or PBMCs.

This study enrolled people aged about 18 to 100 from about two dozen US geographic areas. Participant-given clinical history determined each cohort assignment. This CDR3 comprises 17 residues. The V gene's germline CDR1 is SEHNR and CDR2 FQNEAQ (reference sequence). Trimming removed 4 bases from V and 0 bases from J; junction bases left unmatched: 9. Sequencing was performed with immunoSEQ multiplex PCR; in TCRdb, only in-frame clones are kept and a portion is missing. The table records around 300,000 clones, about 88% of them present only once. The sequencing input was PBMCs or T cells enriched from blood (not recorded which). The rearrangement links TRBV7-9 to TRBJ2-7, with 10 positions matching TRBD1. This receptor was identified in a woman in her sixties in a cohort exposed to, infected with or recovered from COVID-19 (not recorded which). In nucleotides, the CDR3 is TGTGCCAGCAGCTCCAAGACAGGGGGCGGTCTCTCCTACGAGCAGTACTTC. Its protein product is CASSSKTGGGLSYEQYF.